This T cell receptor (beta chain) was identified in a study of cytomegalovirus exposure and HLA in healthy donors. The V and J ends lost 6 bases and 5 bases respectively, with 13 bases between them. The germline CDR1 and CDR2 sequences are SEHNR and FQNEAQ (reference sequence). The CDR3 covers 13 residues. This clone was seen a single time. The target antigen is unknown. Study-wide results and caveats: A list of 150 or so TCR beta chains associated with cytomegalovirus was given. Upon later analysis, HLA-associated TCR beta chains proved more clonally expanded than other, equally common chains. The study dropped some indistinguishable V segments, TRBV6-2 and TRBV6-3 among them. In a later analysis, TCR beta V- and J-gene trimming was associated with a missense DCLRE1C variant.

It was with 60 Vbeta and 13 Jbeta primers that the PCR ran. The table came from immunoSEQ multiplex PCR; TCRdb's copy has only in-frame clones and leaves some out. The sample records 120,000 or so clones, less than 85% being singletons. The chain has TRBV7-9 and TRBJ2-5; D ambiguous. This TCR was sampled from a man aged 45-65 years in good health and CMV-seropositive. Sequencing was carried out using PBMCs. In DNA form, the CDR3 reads TGTGCCAGCAGGGTTGGAGAGGTGGAGACCCAGTACTTC. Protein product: CASRVGEVETQYF. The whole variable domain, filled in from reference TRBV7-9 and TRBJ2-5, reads DTGVSQNPRHKITKRGQNVTFRCDPISEHNRLYWYRQTLGQGPEFLTYFQNEAQLEKSRLLSDRFSAERPKGSFSTLEIQRTEQGDSAMYLCASRVGEVETQYFGPGTRLLVL.